A selection of T cell receptor beta chains follows, all from one sample in a study of T cells in Graves' hyperthyroidism and ophthalmopathy. TCRdb used MiXCR to reprocess the multiplex PCR reads, holding one entry per CDR3 protein. This table has a few hundred thousand distinct CDR3 sequences, 15% appearing once. The sequencing input was blood. These receptors all come from a woman in her thirties with Graves' hyperthyroidism. CDR3s include the opening cysteine and the closing phenylalanine or tryptophan. Fields, in order: J gene, CDR3 length, V gene, CDR3 protein.

TRBJ2-3	18	TRBV6-1	CASSTTSGRAGRADTQYF
TRBJ2-1	15	TRBV29-1	CSHTGRGLAGGEQFF
TRBJ2-7	13	TRBV2	CASGTSLSYEQYF
TRBJ2-4	12	TRBV11-2	CASSSNGGIQYF
TRBJ1-1	12	TRBV20-1	CSLPGQAREAFF
TRBJ2-1	18	TRBV20-1	CSAPRPGWASGSYNEQFF
TRBJ1-1	13	TRBV3-1	CASSLGQVGEAFF
TRBJ1-2	13	TRBV20-1	CSAPRVANYGYTF
TRBJ2-5	13	TRBV29-1	CSVEEQVQETQYF
TRBJ2-6	15	TRBV5-1	CASSGTTFEANVLTF
TRBJ2-6	18	TRBV28	CASSSTGTADSGANVLTF
TRBJ1-1	15	TRBV12-3/TRBV12-4	CASSLEGRLNTEAFF
TRBJ2-7	14	TRBV12-3/TRBV12-4	CASSLWGRVYEQYF
TRBJ2-7	14	TRBV25-1	CASTDLGEAYEQYF
TRBJ2-1	12	TRBV5-6	CASSLFPAEQFF
TRBJ2-1	16	TRBV20-1	CSARNTKAGGPGEQFF
TRBJ2-1	17	TRBV7-8	CASSLFSGFNSYNEQFF
TRBJ2-7	14	TRBV6-2/TRBV6-3	CASMGSGTSYEQYF
TRBJ1-2	14	TRBV2	CASIRGAVSYGYTF
TRBJ2-1	14	TRBV20-1	CSARGLAADNEQFF
TRBJ2-1	14	TRBV11-1	CASSLEWHNNEQFF
TRBJ1-1	20	TRBV19	CASSIVVPRTEARSNTEAFF
TRBJ2-5	16	TRBV3-1	CASSLGRVSQGGTQYF
TRBJ1-5	14	TRBV5-5	CASSLETPHQPQHF
TRBJ2-1	14	TRBV11-3	CASSRLSSYNEQFF
TRBJ1-1	12	TRBV29-1	CSAFGGNTEAFF
TRBJ2-3	19	TRBV7-6	CASSLTTGLALTRTDTQYF
TRBJ2-2	16	TRBV3-1	CASSQKTSGSAGELFF
TRBJ1-2	13	TRBV10-3	CAISESMAGGYTF
TRBJ1-2	15	TRBV30	CAWSGVSAGAGGYTF
TRBJ1-5	14	TRBV20-1	CSATTGGSNQPQHF
TRBJ2-2	15	TRBV18	CASSPRKGFTGELFF
TRBJ2-6	15	TRBV19	CASDSSSSGANVLTF
TRBJ2-1	13	TRBV20-1	CSASKGDYNEQFF
TRBJ2-7	14	TRBV10-2	CASSAFREVREQYF
TRBJ2-7	19	TRBV14	CASSQADRDNPDHFYEQYF
TRBJ2-1	16	TRBV3-1	CASSQEEQGSYNEQFF